One and the same sample provided the 28 T cell receptor beta chains below, sequenced in a study of T cells in Graves' hyperthyroidism and ophthalmopathy. Amplified TCR beta CDR3 regions came from RNA transcripts. First-round RT-PCR of the TCR CDR3 relied on the HTBI primer set. One entry per CDR3 protein results from TCRdb running MiXCR on the multiplex PCR reads. Among about 640,000 distinct CDR3 sequences listed, 20% to 25% were seen once. The sequenced sample consisted of blood. The receptors were sampled from a man aged 25-45 years with Graves' ophthalmopathy.

The V and J genes are TRBV6-5 and TRBJ2-3; 11 positions agree with TRBD2. Germline V gives CDR1 MNHEY, CDR2 SVGAGI. This CDR3 region has 16 residues. The V and J ends lost 4 bases and 2 bases, in that order; junction bases with no gene match: 5. CDR3 sequence (DNA): TGTGCCAGCAGTTCAATAGCGGGAGGGCCCACAGATACGCAGTATTTT. Amino acids: CASSSIAGGPTDTQYF.

V and J are TRBV19 and TRBJ2-2; D uncertain. V was clipped by 4 bases and J by 5 bases, with 11 bases between them. Germline loops: CDR1 LNHDA, CDR2 SQIVND (reference sequence). This CDR3 has 14 amino acids. This CDR3 is CASSTPLRTGELFF. The CDR3 coding sequence is TGTGCCAGTAGTACTCCCCTCCGGACCGGGGAGCTGTTTTTT.

This clonotype was seen more than once but under ten times. The rearrangement uses TRBV24-1 and TRBJ2-7; D not resolved. V lost 1 base and J lost 5, with 5 bases in between. CDR1 is KGHDR and CDR2 is SFDVKD in the germline V gene. The CDR3 loop spans 12 amino acids. CDR3 sequence reads: CATSDFGHEQYF. CDR3 nucleotides: TGTGCCACCAGTGATTTTGGGCACGAGCAGTACTTC.

The rearrangement uses TRBV2 and TRBJ1-3, with D perhaps matching TRBD1 (6 bases). The CDR3 contains 14 residues. Looked up from germline, CDR1 is SNHLY and CDR2 is FYNNEI. Trimming left V 10 bases short and J 0 bases short, with 13 bases between. The DNA for the CDR3 is TGTGCCACGACAGGAGACAGCTCTGGAAACACCATATATTTT. Translating gives CATTGDSSGNTIYF.

In its sample, this clonotype was seen a few times. This chain links TRBV5-6 with TRBJ2-5, with D unclear. Germline V gene lookup returns CDR1 SGHDT and CDR2 YYEEEE. V lost 0 bases, J lost 7 bases, and 7 bases lay in between. CDR3 length equals 12 residues. CDR3 region: CASSLGASTQYF. CDR3 coding DNA: TGTGCCAGCAGCTTGGGGGCTTCGACCCAGTACTTC.

The chain is built from TRBV11-2 and TRBJ2-7, with D perhaps matching TRBD1 or TRBD2 (6 bases each). This CDR3 is built from 15 residues. With 4 bases removed from V and 4 bases from J, the gap between germline ends came to 17 bases. Per the germline V gene, CDR1 is SGHAT and CDR2 is FQNNGV. CDR3 loop: CASSSLRGQSYEQYF. The CDR3 nucleotides read TGTGCCAGCAGCTCCCTCCGGGGGCAGTCGTACGAGCAGTACTTC.

The rearrangement joins TRBV7-9 to TRBJ2-1, with unresolved D. Per germline, CDR1 SEHNR and CDR2 FQNEAQ (reference sequence). The germline V and J ends were trimmed by 3 bases and 1 base, with 7 bases remaining between them. The CDR3 spans 14 residues. The CDR3: CASSLLDSYNEQFF. The DNA for the CDR3 is TGTGCCAGCAGCTTGCTTGATTCCTACAATGAGCAGTTCTTC.

This clonotype was recorded at least ten times. The rearrangement uses TRBV18 and TRBJ1-2; D may be TRBD1 (6 bases). The CDR3 loop spans 15 amino acids. Trimming removed 3 bases at V and 1 base at J, with 12 bases between. The V gene's germline CDR1 is KGHSH and CDR2 LQKENI. In DNA form, the CDR3 reads TGTGCCAGCTCACCGGCTGGACAGCTTAACTATGGCTACACCTTC. This encodes CASSPAGQLNYGYTF.

The rearrangement links TRBV11-2 to TRBJ2-2, with D maybe TRBD2 (6 bases). This CDR3 is 17 amino acids long. V was trimmed by 3 bases and J by 7 bases, leaving 21 bases between them. Germline V gene data show CDR1 as SGHAT and CDR2 as FQNNGV. CDR3 residues: CASSLNKDSLGGGELFF. DNA of the CDR3: TGTGCCAGCAGCTTGAATAAAGACAGTCTGGGGGGCGGGGAGCTGTTTTTT.

The V and J genes are TRBV24-1 and TRBJ1-2, with TRBD1 identical over 10 bases. V was pared by 5 bases and J by 5 bases, with 10 bases of the junction left unmatched. The CDR3 sequence is 16 residues long. Germline V CDR1 and CDR2: KGHDR, SFDVKD. CDR3 DNA: TGTGCCACCAGTGGCGTCATACCGGGACAGGGGTATGGCTACACCTTC. This sequence encodes CATSGVIPGQGYGYTF.

This clonotype was counted many times. The V and J genes are TRBV11-2 and TRBJ2-1, with 11 bases that match TRBD2. This CDR3 spans 15 amino acids. Trimming cost V 3 bases and J 9 bases; bases outside gene matches: 7. Per the germline V gene, CDR1 is SGHAT and CDR2 is FQNNGV. The CDR3 DNA reads as TGTGCCAGCAGCTTCTCCGGGACTAGCGGAGTTGAGCAGTTCTTC. Amino acids: CASSFSGTSGVEQFF. Combining the CDR3 with reference TRBV11-2 and TRBJ2-1 gives the whole variable domain EAGVAQSPRYKIIEKRQSVAFWCNPISGHATLYWYQQILGQGPKLLIQFQNNGVVDDSQLPKDRFSAERLKGVDSTLKIQPAKLEDSAVYLCASSFSGTSGVEQFFGPGTRLTVL.

The rearrangement joins TRBV15 to TRBJ2-7; TRBD2 is a possible D gene (5 bases). The CDR3 is 13 amino acids. The V gene lost 3 bases and the J gene lost 3 bases, with 9 bases spanning the gap. The germline CDR1 and CDR2 sequences are LNHNV and YYDKDF (reference sequence). CDR3 amino acids: CATSRRTGYEQYF. The CDR3 region has the DNA TGTGCCACCAGCAGGCGGACTGGCTACGAGCAGTACTTC.

This clonotype was seen repeatedly, ten times or more. This sequence joins TRBV5-1 and TRBJ2-7; D is undetermined. The CDR3 runs to 12 residues. Germline lookup yields CDR1 SGHRS and CDR2 YFSETQ. V shed 5 bases and J shed 3 bases, with 9 bases lying between them. DNA for the CDR3: TGCGCCAGCAGGTCTGGCGGCTACGAGCAGTACTTC. Translated: CASRSGGYEQYF.

The chain joins TRBV12-3 or TRBV12-4 to TRBJ2-7; 8 nucleotides match TRBD1. This CDR3 region has 14 residues. The ends lost 5 bases at V and 3 bases at J; junction bases unmatched: 6. For the CDR3, the DNA is TGTGCCAGCAGTACAACCGGACAGGGCTACGAGCAGTACTTC. Translated: CASSTTGQGYEQYF.

The chain recombines TRBV5-1 with TRBJ2-5; TRBD2 agrees at 9 bases. V shed 3 bases, J shed 1 base, and the junction held 4 bases outside the gene matches. The V gene's germline CDR1 is SGHRS and CDR2 YFSETQ. The CDR3 has 15 residues. The CDR3 DNA reads as TGCGCCAGCAGCTCCGGGACTAGCCGCCAAGAGACCCAGTACTTC. Its protein product is CASSSGTSRQETQYF.

This clonotype has a handful of counts. V gene TRBV27 combines with J gene TRBJ2-7; possibly TRBD1 or TRBD2 for D (5 bases each). There are 16 residues in the CDR3. Trimming shortened V by 0 bases and J by 4 bases, and 16 bases separated the two germline ends. Germline V CDR1 and CDR2: MNHEY, SMNVEV (reference sequence). CDR3 loop: CASSLSAGGSTYEQYF. In DNA, the CDR3 is TGTGCCAGCAGTTTATCGGCTGGGGGAAGCACGTACGAGCAGTACTTC.

This clonotype was observed a handful of times. The V call is TRBV28, the J call TRBJ2-7; D unclear. The germline V and J ends were trimmed by 2 bases and 3 bases, with 14 bases remaining between them. Germline V gene data show CDR1 as MDHEN and CDR2 as SYDVKM. The CDR3 has 15 amino acids. The CDR3 spells CASSLGRGPYYEQYF. The DNA for the CDR3 is TGTGCCAGCAGTTTAGGGCGTGGACCCTACTACGAGCAGTACTTC.

This clonotype was counted between two and nine times. This rearrangement joins TRBV28 to TRBJ1-3; D gene unclear. The CDR3 totals 14 residues. Trimming took off 5 bases at V and 0 bases at J, with 8 bases between the two ends. Looked up from germline, CDR1 is MDHEN and CDR2 is SYDVKM. The CDR3 DNA is TGTGCCAGCAGTACTGGGAGCTCTGGAAACACCATATATTTT. This sequence encodes CASSTGSSGNTIYF.

This clonotype was seen a handful of times. This chain connects TRBV30 to TRBJ2-5; TRBD1 aligns across 10 bases. Germline V gene data show CDR1 as GTSNPN and CDR2 as SVGIG (reference sequence). This CDR3 region has 15 residues. Trimming removed 6 bases from V and 7 bases from J; junction bases left unmatched: 14. CDR3 nucleotide sequence: TGTGCCTGTGTGCCCATGACAGGGGGCATGGGGACCCAGTACTTC. Translation gives CACVPMTGGMGTQYF.

This clonotype was found many times. This chain connects TRBV6-1 to TRBJ1-5, with a tentative D call TRBD1 (5 bases). CDR1 MNHNS and CDR2 SASEGT come from the germline V gene. This CDR3 contains 14 residues. Trimming pared 4 bases from V and 2 bases from J, leaving 9 bases between. The CDR3 sequence: CASSVEQGNQPQHF. The CDR3 DNA sequence: TGTGCCAGCAGTGTGGAACAGGGCAATCAGCCCCAGCATTTT.

This clonotype has a count of ten or more. The chain couples TRBV30 to TRBJ2-1, with D maybe TRBD2 (5 bases). The length of the CDR3 is 14 residues. The germline CDR1 and CDR2 sequences are GTSNPN and SVGIG (reference sequence). V lost 2 bases and J 4 bases, leaving 12 bases between the germline ends. The CDR3 bases are TGTGCCTGGAGTCGAGGAGCGGCATACAATGAGCAGTTCTTC. This codes for CAWSRGAAYNEQFF.

There are many counts of this clonotype. The chain combines TRBV28 with TRBJ1-2, with D hard to call. The CDR3 is 16 residues long. The germline gives CDR1 MDHEN, CDR2 SYDVKM. Trimming shortened V by 6 bases and J by 2 bases, and 19 bases separated the two germline ends. CDR3 sequence (DNA): TGTGCCAGCAGCATTCCAGGCCAGGCCGTGAACTATGGCTACACCTTC. Translating it yields CASSIPGQAVNYGYTF.

This clonotype has more than one count but fewer than ten. The chain is built from TRBV6-2 or TRBV6-3 and TRBJ2-7, with 7 bases fitting TRBD2. The CDR3 is 13 amino acids. V trimming: 2 bases; J trimming: 6 bases; junction bases outside the gene matches: 4. Germline V gene sequence: CDR1 MNHEY, CDR2 SVGEGT. The CDR3 sequence: CASSYDASGEQYF. CDR3 bases: TGTGCCAGCAGTTACGACGCTAGCGGCGAGCAGTACTTC.

The chain recombines TRBV19 with TRBJ1-2, with D perhaps TRBD1 (6 bases). The CDR3 runs to 14 residues. The germline gives CDR1 LNHDA, CDR2 SQIVND (reference sequence). V lost 7 bases to trimming and J lost 6 bases, with 18 bases between them. CDR3 in DNA: TGTGCCAGTACCCCTCTCGGGAAGGGGGATGGCTACACCTTC. Residues: CASTPLGKGDGYTF.

This clonotype was seen only once. A read error is possible here, since a much larger clone lies one base away. The V gene is TRBV5-1, the J gene TRBJ2-1, with TRBD2 matching over 9 bases. Germline V CDR1 and CDR2: SGHRS, YFSETQ. The CDR3 spans 17 residues. The trim removed 7 bases at V and 4 bases at J, leaving 15 bases unmatched. DNA for the CDR3: TGCGCCAGCGGCTCACAGGGGCTAGCGGGGATTTACAATGAGCAGTTCTTC. It codes for CASGSQGLAGIYNEQFF. Full variable domain (rest looked up from reference TRBV5-1 and TRBJ2-1): KAGVTQTPRYLIKTRGQQVTLSCSPISGHRSVSWYQQTPGQGLQFLFEYFSETQRNKGNFPGRFSGRQFSNSRSEMNVSTLELGDSALYLCASGSQGLAGIYNEQFFGPGTRLTVL.

This clonotype was picked up many times. The chain joins TRBV5-4 to TRBJ2-1; 8 bases line up with TRBD2. CDR3 size: 14 residues. With 5 bases clipped from V and 4 bases from J, the junction kept 5 bases outside the gene matches. Germline V gene sequence: CDR1 SGHNT, CDR2 YYREEE (reference sequence). The CDR3 is CASSHGTRYNEQFF. DNA for the CDR3: TGTGCCAGCAGTCACGGGACTAGGTACAATGAGCAGTTCTTC. Combining the CDR3 with reference TRBV5-4 and TRBJ2-1 gives the whole variable domain ETGVTQSPTHLIKTRGQQVTLRCSSQSGHNTVSWYQQALGQGPQFIFQYYREEENGRGNFPPRFSGLQFPNYSSELNVNALELDDSALYLCASSHGTRYNEQFFGPGTRLTVL.

This chain links TRBV2 with TRBJ2-5; 15 bases line up with TRBD2. CDR3 length: 18 residues. Germline CDR1 is SNHLY and CDR2 is FYNNEI. The J segment lost 4 bases and the V segment lost 7 bases, leaving 13 bases of the junction unmatched. CDR3 loop: CASTYSLGTSGGRETQYF. The CDR3 DNA reads as TGTGCCAGCACCTATTCGTTAGGGACTAGCGGGGGGAGAGAGACCCAGTACTTC.

Written as DNA, the CDR3 is TGCAGTGCCGGGGGGGGGACAGGAGGGGCGCAAGGCTACACCTTC. It yields the protein CSAGGGTGGAQGYTF. The chain recombines TRBV20-1 with TRBJ1-2; 8 nucleotides align to TRBD1. The CDR3 is made up of 15 amino acids. Germline V gives CDR1 DFQATT, CDR2 SNEGSKA (reference sequence). The V segment lost 6 bases and the J segment 8 bases; nucleotides outside the gene matches: 17.